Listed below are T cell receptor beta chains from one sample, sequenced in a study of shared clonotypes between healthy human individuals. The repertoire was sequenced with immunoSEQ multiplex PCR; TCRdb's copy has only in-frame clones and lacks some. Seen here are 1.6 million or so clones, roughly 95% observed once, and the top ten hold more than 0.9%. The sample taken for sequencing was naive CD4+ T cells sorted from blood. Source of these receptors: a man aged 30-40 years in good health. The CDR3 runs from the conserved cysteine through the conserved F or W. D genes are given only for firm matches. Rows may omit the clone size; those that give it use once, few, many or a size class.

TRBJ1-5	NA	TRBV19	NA	TGTGCCAGTATAAGCAGGGGAGTTGGGGCTCAGCCCCAGCATTTT	CASISRGVGAQPQHF
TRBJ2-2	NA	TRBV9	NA	TGTGCCAGCAGCCACGGACTCCCAGTCAGGGGGAACACCGGGGAGCTGTTTTTT	CASSHGLPVRGNTGELFF
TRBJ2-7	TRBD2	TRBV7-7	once	TGTGCCAGCAGCTTAGCTAGCGGGAGCGAGCAGTACTTC	CASSLASGSEQYF
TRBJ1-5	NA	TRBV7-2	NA	TGTGCCAGCAGCTTAGGACCAGGGATTCAGCCCCAGCATTTT	CASSLGPGIQPQHF
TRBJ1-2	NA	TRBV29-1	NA	TGCAGCGTCCAGGGGTTCGGGTTGAACTATGGCTACACCTTC	CSVQGFGLNYGYTF
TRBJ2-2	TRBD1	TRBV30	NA	TGTGCCTGGAGTGGGGGACAGCAGACCGGGGAGCTGTTTTTT	CAWSGGQQTGELFF
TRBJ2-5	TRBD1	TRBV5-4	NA	TGTGCCAGCAGCACCGGGACAGAGACAGTAAGGGAGACCCAGTACTTC	CASSTGTETVRETQYF
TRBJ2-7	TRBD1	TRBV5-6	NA	TGTGCCAGCAGCCGGGACAGGGTTGGGGAGCAGTACTTC	CASSRDRVGEQYF
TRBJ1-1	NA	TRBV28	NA	TGTGCCAGCAGTTTATCGGGGGTTAGCACTGAAGCTTTCTTT	CASSLSGVSTEAFF
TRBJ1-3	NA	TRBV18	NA	TGTGCCAGCTCACACCAGGTCCCAGGGACTGACTTCTCTGGAAACACCATATATTTT	CASSHQVPGTDFSGNTIYF
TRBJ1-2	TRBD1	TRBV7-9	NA	TGTGCCAGCAGCCAGGACAGGGGCAGTGGCTACACCTTC	CASSQDRGSGYTF
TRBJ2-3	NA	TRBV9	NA	TGTGCCAGCAGCTCGGATTTTGCTAGCACAGATACGCAGTATTTT	CASSSDFASTDTQYF
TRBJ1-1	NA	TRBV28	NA	TGTGCCAGCAGCCTGGACCGAACTGAAGCTTTCTTT	CASSLDRTEAFF
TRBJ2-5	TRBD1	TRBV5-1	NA	TGCGCCAGCAGCGCGGGAAATGGGGGACAGGAGCAAGAGACCCAGTACTTC	CASSAGNGGQEQETQYF
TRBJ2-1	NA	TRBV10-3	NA	TGTGCCATCAGAGTAAGACAGGGTTCAGGTAGCGGGGTCAATGAGCAGTTCTTC	CAIRVRQGSGSGVNEQFF
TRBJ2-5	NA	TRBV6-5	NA	TGTGCCAGCAGTGGCGGACCCCCAGAGACCCAGTACTTC	CASSGGPPETQYF
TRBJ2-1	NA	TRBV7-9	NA	TGTGCCAGCAGTGGTGGGTGGGGGTACAATGAGCAGTTCTTC	CASSGGWGYNEQFF
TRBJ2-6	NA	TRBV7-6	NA	TGTGCCAGCAGCCCTTCGGGGGAGGTGGGGGCCAACGTCCTGACTTTC	CASSPSGEVGANVLTF
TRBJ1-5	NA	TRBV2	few	TGTGCCAGCAGCATAGGGGGGAGCAATCAGCCCCAGCATTTT	CASSIGGSNQPQHF
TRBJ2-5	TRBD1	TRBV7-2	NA	TGTGCCAGCAGCTTAGATCAGGGGGCGCTATCGACCCAGTACTTC	CASSLDQGALSTQYF
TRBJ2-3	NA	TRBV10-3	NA	TGTGCCATCACCCGGGACCCCAGCACAGATACGCAGTATTTT	CAITRDPSTDTQYF
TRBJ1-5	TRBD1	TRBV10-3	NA	TGTGCCATCAGCATCGGGACAGGGTTATTGCAGCCCCAGCATTTT	CAISIGTGLLQPQHF
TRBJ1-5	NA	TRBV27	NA	TGTGCCAGCAGTCTAAGGCTGGGCAATCAGCCCCAGCATTTT	CASSLRLGNQPQHF
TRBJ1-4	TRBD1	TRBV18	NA	TGTGCCAGCTCACCCACCAGGGGGCCCCTAACCAACGCAACTAATGAAAAACTGTTTTTT	CASSPTRGPLTNATNEKLFF
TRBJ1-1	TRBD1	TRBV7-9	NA	TGTGCCAGCAGGTACCAGGGGGGAGGAAACACTGAAGCTTTCTTT	CASRYQGGGNTEAFF
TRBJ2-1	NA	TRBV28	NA	TGTGCCAGCGCCTCGGTACGGTCCTACAATGAGCAGTTCTTC	CASASVRSYNEQFF
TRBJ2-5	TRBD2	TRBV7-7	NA	TGTGCCAGCAGCCCCACGGGACTAGCGGAGACCCAGTACTTC	CASSPTGLAETQYF
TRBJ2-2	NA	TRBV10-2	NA	TGCGCCAGCAGTGACCTGGGGACCACGGGAACCGGGGAGCTGTTTTTT	CASSDLGTTGTGELFF
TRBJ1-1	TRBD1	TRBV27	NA	TGTGCCAGCAGTCACCGGTTCATTGGGACAGCGAACACTGAAGCTTTCTTT	CASSHRFIGTANTEAFF
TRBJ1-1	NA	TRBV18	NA	TGTGCCAGCTCACCAAAGGCCTGGGGAAACACTGAAGCTTTCTTT	CASSPKAWGNTEAFF
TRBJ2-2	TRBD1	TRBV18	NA	TGTGCCAGCTCACCTCGGGACAGCTCCACCGGGGAGCTGTTTTTT	CASSPRDSSTGELFF
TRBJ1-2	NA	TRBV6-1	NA	TGTGCCAGCAGTGAAGGAGGAGGGGCCTATGGCTACACCTTC	CASSEGGGAYGYTF
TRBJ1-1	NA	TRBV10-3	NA	TGTGCCATCAGTGAGTCGAAAGGGGCAGCGAACACTGAAGCTTTCTTT	CAISESKGAANTEAFF
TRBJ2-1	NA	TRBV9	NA	TGTGCCAGCAGCACCCGGGAGTCCTACAATGAGCAGTTCTTC	CASSTRESYNEQFF
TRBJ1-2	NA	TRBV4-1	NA	TGCGCCAGCAGCCCGACACTTACCCCCCTTTTAGGCTACACCTTC	CASSPTLTPLLGYTF
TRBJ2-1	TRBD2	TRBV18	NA	TGTGCCAGCTCACCTTTGGGACTAGCGGGAGGGCCATCCTACAATGAGCAGTTCTTC	CASSPLGLAGGPSYNEQFF
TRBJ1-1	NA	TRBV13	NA	TGTGCCAGCAGCTTAGTACTCTGGAGTGAAGCTTTCTTT	CASSLVLWSEAFF
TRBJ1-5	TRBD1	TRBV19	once	TGTGCCAGTAGTATGGACAGGACTCAGCCCCAGCATTTT	CASSMDRTQPQHF
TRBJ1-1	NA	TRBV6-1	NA	TGTGCCAGCAGGGCAGATATATTCCTGAACACTGAAGCTTTCTTT	CASRADIFLNTEAFF
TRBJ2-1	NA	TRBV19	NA	TGTGCCAGTAGTATATCAAAAGGTAGCTCCTACAATGAGCAGTTCTTC	CASSISKGSSYNEQFF
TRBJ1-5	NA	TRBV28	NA	TGTGCCAGCAAGGAGGGCGCTGGGCCCCAGCATTTT	CASKEGAGPQHF
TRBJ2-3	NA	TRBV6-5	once	TGTGCCAGCAGTTACTCAAGCGGCACAGATACGCAGTATTTT	CASSYSSGTDTQYF
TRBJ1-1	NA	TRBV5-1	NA	TGCGCCAGCAACCGGGACAAGAACACTGAAGCTTTCTTT	CASNRDKNTEAFF
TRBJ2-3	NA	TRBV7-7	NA	TGTGCCAGCAGCCCCTCGTTTGGTCGGGTCTCAGATACGCAGTATTTT	CASSPSFGRVSDTQYF
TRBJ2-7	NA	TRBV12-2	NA	TGTGCACGCCTAGGGCGAGAAGAGCAGTACTTC	CARLGREEQYF
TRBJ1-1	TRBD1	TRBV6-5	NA	TGTGCCAGCTCTATTACAGGGGGAAGGAACACTGAAGCTTTCTTT	CASSITGGRNTEAFF
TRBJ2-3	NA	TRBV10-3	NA	TGTGCCATCAGTGAAGGGTCGGGGCCAGATACGCAGTATTTT	CAISEGSGPDTQYF
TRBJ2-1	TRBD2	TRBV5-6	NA	TGTGCCAGCAGCCTTCGGACTAGCGGCTACAATGAGCAGTTCTTC	CASSLRTSGYNEQFF
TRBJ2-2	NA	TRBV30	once	TGTGCCTGGTCAGCGAGGAGGGGGCGAACCGGGGAGCTGTTTTTT	CAWSARRGRTGELFF
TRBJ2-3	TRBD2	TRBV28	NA	TGTGCCAGCAGTTTACGAGTAGCGGGTGTGGGCACAGATACGCAGTATTTT	CASSLRVAGVGTDTQYF
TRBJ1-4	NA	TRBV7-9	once	TGTGCCAGCAGCCAAAGGGGACAAGGCAAACGGCCGAAACTGTTTTTT	CASSQRGQGKRPKLFF
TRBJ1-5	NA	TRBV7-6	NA	TGTGCCAGCAGCCCAGTCGGCGGCAGGGCTGGCAATCAGCCCCAGCATTTT	CASSPVGGRAGNQPQHF
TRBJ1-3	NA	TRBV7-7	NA	TGTGCTAGCAGCGCAGGGGTTTCTGGAAACACCATATATTTT	CASSAGVSGNTIYF